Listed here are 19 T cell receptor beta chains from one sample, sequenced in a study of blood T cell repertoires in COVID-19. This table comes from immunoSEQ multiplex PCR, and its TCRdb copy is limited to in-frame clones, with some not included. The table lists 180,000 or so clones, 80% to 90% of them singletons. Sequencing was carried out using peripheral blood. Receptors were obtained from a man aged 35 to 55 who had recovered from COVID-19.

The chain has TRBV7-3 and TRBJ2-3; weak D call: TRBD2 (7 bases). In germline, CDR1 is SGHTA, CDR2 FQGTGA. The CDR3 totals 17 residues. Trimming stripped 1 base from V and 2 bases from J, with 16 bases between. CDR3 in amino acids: CASSLKGGGGHTDTQYF. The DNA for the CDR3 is TGTGCCAGCAGCTTAAAAGGCGGCGGGGGCCACACAGATACGCAGTATTTT.

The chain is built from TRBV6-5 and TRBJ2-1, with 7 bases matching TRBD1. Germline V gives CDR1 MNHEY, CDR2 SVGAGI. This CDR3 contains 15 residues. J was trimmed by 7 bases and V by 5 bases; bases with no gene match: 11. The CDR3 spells CASSRGDRAVNEQFF. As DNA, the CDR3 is TGTGCCAGCAGTCGGGGAGACAGGGCCGTTAATGAGCAGTTCTTC.

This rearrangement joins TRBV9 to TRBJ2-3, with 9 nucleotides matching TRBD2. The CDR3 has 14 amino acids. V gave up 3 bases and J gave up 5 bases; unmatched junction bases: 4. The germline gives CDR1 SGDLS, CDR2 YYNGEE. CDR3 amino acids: CASSALAGRDTQYF. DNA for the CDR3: TGTGCCAGCAGCGCCCTAGCGGGGAGAGATACGCAGTATTTT.

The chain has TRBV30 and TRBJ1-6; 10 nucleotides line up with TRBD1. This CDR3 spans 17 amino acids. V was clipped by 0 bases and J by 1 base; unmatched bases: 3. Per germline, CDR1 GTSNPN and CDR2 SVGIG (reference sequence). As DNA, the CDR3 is TGTGCCTGGAGTGTAGGGACAGGGGTGTCCTATAATTCACCCCTCCACTTT. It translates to CAWSVGTGVSYNSPLHF.

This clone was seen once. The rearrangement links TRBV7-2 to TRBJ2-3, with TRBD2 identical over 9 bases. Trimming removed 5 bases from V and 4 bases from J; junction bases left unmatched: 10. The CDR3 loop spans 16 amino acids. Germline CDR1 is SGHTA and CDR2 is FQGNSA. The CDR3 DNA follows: TGTGCCAGCAGCCTGAGACGGCGGGGGGGCCCAGATACGCAGTATTTT. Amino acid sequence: CASSLRRRGGPDTQYF.

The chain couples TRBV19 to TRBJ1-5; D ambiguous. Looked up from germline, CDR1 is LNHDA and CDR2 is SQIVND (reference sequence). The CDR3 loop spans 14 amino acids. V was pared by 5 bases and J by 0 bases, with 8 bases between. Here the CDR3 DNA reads TGTGCCAGTAGTTCGGGATTTAGCAATCAGCCCCAGCATTTT. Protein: CASSSGFSNQPQHF.

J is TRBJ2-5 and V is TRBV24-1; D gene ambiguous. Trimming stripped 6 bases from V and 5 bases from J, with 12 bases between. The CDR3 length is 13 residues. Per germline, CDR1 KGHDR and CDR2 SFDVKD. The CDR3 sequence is CATSLADRETQYF. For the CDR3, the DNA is TGTGCCACCAGTCTTGCGGATAGGGAGACCCAGTACTTC.

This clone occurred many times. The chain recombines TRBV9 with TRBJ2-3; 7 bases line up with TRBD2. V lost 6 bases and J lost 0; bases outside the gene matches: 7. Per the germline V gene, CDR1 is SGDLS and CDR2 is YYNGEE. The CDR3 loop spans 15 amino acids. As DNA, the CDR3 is TGTGCCAGCAAAGGCGGGGGTTCCAGCACAGATACGCAGTATTTT. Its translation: CASKGGGSSTDTQYF.

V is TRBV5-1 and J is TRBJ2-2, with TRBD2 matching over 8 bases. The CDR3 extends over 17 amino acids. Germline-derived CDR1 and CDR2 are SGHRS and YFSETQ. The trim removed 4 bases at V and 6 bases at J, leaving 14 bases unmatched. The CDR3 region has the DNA TGCGCCAGCAGCAGGGACCACAGCGGGAGCTGGGCCGGGGAGCTGTTTTTT. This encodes CASSRDHSGSWAGELFF.

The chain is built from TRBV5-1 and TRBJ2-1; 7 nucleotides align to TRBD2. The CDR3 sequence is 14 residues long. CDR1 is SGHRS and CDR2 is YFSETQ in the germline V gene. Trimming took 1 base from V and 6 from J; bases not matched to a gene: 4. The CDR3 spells CASSLTAGSNEQFF. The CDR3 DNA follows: TGCGCCAGCAGCTTGACAGCGGGATCCAATGAGCAGTTCTTC.

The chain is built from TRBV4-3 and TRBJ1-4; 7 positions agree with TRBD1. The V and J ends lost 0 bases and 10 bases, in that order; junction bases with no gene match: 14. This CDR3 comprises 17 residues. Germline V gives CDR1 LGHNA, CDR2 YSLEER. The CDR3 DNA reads TGCGCCAGCAGCCAAGATAGGTTTAGGGGGCTCGGCGGAAAACTGTTTTTT. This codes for CASSQDRFRGLGGKLFF.

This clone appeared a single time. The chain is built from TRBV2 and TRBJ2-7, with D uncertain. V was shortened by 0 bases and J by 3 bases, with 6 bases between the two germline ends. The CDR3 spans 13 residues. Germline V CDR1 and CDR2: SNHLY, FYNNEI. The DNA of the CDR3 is TGTGCCAGCAGTGAAGCTCCCTACTACGAGCAGTACTTC. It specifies CASSEAPYYEQYF.

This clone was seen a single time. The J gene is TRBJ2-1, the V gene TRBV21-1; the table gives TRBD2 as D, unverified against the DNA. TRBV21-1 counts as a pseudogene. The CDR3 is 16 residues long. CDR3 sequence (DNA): TGTGCCAGCAGCAAGCAGCGGGAGAGCTCCTACAATGAGCAGTTCTTC. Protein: CASSKQRESSYNEQFF.

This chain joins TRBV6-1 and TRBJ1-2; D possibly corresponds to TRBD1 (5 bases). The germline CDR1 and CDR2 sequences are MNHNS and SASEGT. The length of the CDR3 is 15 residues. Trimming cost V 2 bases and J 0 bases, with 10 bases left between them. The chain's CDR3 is CASSERTSSNYGYTF. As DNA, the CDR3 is TGTGCCAGCAGTGAAAGGACAAGCTCTAACTATGGCTACACCTTC.

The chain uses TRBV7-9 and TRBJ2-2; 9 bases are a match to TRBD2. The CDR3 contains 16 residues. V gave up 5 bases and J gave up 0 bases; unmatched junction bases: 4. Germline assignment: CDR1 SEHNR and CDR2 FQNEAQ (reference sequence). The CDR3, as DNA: TGTGCCAGCAGCCCAGCGGGAGGACCGAACACCGGGGAGCTGTTTTTT. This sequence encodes CASSPAGGPNTGELFF.

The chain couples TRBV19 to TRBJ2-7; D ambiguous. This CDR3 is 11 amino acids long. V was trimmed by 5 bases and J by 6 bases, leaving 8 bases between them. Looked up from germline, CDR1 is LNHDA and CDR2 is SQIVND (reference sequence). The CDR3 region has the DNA TGTGCCAGTAGTTTCGCCGGCGAGCAGTACTTC. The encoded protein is CASSFAGEQYF.

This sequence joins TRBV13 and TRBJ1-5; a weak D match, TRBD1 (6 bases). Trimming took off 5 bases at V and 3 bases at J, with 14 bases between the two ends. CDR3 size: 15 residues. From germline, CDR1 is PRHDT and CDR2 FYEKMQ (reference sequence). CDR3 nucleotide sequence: TGTGCCAGCAGCGTGGGACCAGGGGCCAATCAGCCCCAGCATTTT. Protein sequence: CASSVGPGANQPQHF.

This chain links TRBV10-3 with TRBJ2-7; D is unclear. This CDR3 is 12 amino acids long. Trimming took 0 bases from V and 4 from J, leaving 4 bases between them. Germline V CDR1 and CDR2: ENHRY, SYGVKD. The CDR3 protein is CAISESYYEQYF. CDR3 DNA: TGTGCCATCAGTGAGTCGTATTACGAGCAGTACTTC.

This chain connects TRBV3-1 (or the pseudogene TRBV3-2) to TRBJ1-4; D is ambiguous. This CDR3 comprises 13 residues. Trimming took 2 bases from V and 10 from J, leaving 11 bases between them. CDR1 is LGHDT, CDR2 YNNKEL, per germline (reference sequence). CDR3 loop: CASSQTPLGKLFF. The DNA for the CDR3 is TGTGCCAGCAGCCAAACTCCCCTAGGAAAACTGTTTTTT.